Following are 31 T cell receptor beta chains from one sample sequenced in a study of T cell changes during pregnancy in multiple sclerosis. Only in-frame clones appear in the TCRdb table, and some are missing; sequencing was by immunoSEQ multiplex PCR. This sample has approximately 85,000 clones, with roughly nine tenths found just once. Here the sequenced sample was peripheral blood, taken in the first trimester of pregnancy. These receptors were taken from a female donor with multiple sclerosis, enrolled in a pregnancy study.

The chain uses TRBV27 and TRBJ2-7, with 8 positions matching TRBD1. Germline V gene sequence: CDR1 MNHEY, CDR2 SMNVEV (reference sequence). V gave up 6 bases and J gave up 0 bases; unmatched junction bases: 4. This CDR3 contains 14 residues. DNA for the CDR3: TGTGCCAGCAGGCCAGGGGGCAGCTCCTACGAGCAGTACTTC. This translates into CASRPGGSSYEQYF.

This sequence joins TRBV6-6 and TRBJ1-5, with 8 bases identical to TRBD1. V was clipped by 1 base and J by 2 bases; unmatched bases: 4. Germline loops: CDR1 MNHNY, CDR2 SVGAGI (reference sequence). This CDR3 spans 16 amino acids. CDR3 in amino acids: CASSYLTGEGNQPQHF. The DNA for the CDR3 is TGTGCCAGCAGTTACTTGACAGGGGAAGGCAATCAGCCCCAGCATTTT.

The DNA for the CDR3 is TGTGCCAGCACCTTCGGACACCTGCCTCTCTATGGCTACACCTTC. Translation gives CASTFGHLPLYGYTF. This sequence joins TRBV7-9 and TRBJ1-2, with D perhaps matching TRBD1 (5 bases). The CDR3 extends over 15 amino acids. Germline V gene data show CDR1 as SEHNR and CDR2 as FQNEAQ (reference sequence). V lost 7 bases and J lost 4, with 19 bases in between.

Only one count was recorded for this clone. This rearrangement joins TRBV5-4 to TRBJ2-2; weak D call: TRBD2 (7 bases). Trimming shortened V by 4 bases and J by 6 bases, and 13 bases separated the two germline ends. The CDR3 totals 14 residues. In germline, CDR1 is SGHNT, CDR2 YYREEE (reference sequence). The CDR3 bases are TGTGCCAGCAGCGTAGGGGGGGCGGCCGGGGAGCTGTTTTTT. This translates into CASSVGGAAGELFF.

The chain couples TRBV6-5 to TRBJ2-7; D not resolved. This CDR3 spans 14 amino acids. Germline V gene lookup returns CDR1 MNHEY and CDR2 SVGAGI. V gave up 3 bases and J gave up 0 bases, with 9 bases separating them. The CDR3 DNA sequence: TGTGCCAGCAGTTATCGCGGTAACTCCTACGAGCAGTACTTC. Translation gives CASSYRGNSYEQYF.

This clone showed up many times. The chain carries TRBV7-9 and TRBJ1-1; tentative D call: TRBD1 (5 bases). This CDR3 comprises 16 residues. With 4 bases removed from V and 6 bases from J, the gap between germline ends came to 21 bases. CDR1 and CDR2 (germline): SEHNR, FQNEAQ (reference sequence). The CDR3 spells CASSSNPSGRAPEAFF. CDR3 bases: TGTGCCAGCAGCTCCAACCCCTCAGGGAGGGCACCTGAAGCTTTCTTT.

Only one count was recorded for this clone. The chain carries TRBV5-6 and TRBJ1-2; D may be TRBD1 (5 bases). This CDR3 comprises 14 residues. The V and J ends lost 0 bases and 8 bases respectively, with 14 bases between them. Looked up from germline, CDR1 is SGHDT and CDR2 is YYEEEE. This CDR3 is CASSLVGGARGYTF. In nucleotides, the CDR3 is TGTGCCAGCAGCTTGGTGGGTGGGGCGCGGGGCTACACCTTC.

This rearrangement joins TRBV5-1 to TRBJ1-5, with 7 positions matching TRBD1. The germline gives CDR1 SGHRS, CDR2 YFSETQ. The CDR3 loop spans 14 amino acids. With 1 base clipped from V and 6 bases from J, the junction kept 4 bases outside the gene matches. CDR3 loop: CASSLIGGVQPQHF. As DNA, the CDR3 is TGCGCCAGCAGCTTGATAGGGGGCGTTCAGCCCCAGCATTTT. The whole variable domain, filled in from reference TRBV5-1 and TRBJ1-5, reads KAGVTQTPRYLIKTRGQQVTLSCSPISGHRSVSWYQQTPGQGLQFLFEYFSETQRNKGNFPGRFSGRQFSNSRSEMNVSTLELGDSALYLCASSLIGGVQPQHFGDGTRLSIL.

The chain recombines TRBV27 with TRBJ2-7; TRBD2 aligns across 8 bases. V lost 5 bases and J lost 0; bases outside the gene matches: 3. Germline lookup yields CDR1 MNHEY and CDR2 SMNVEV (reference sequence). The CDR3 is 14 amino acids. The CDR3 reads CASSRTSSSYEQYF. The CDR3 region has the DNA TGTGCCAGCAGTCGGACTAGCTCCTCCTACGAGCAGTACTTC.

V gene TRBV4-1 combines with J gene TRBJ2-5; the D gene is possibly TRBD2 (5 bases). The germline gives CDR1 MGHRA, CDR2 YSYEKL. V was shortened by 1 base and J by 2 bases, with 11 bases between the two germline ends. This CDR3 is 15 amino acids long. CDR3 nucleotide sequence: TGCGCCAGCAGCCAAGTTGTAGCGCAACAAGAGACCCAGTACTTC. Translating it yields CASSQVVAQQETQYF.

V and J are TRBV19 and TRBJ1-5, with TRBD1 matching 11 bases. From germline, CDR1 is LNHDA and CDR2 SQIVND (reference sequence). The CDR3 has 15 amino acids. The J segment lost 6 bases and the V segment lost 6 bases, leaving 7 bases of the junction unmatched. The DNA of the CDR3 is TGTGCCAGTAGCGAGGGACAGGGGGTGGGTCAGCCCCAGCATTTT. Protein sequence: CASSEGQGVGQPQHF.

The rearrangement uses TRBV5-5 and TRBJ2-7, with D possibly being TRBD1 (5 bases). This CDR3 contains 16 residues. Trimming took 4 bases from V and 2 from J, leaving 19 bases between them. Germline CDR1 and CDR2: SGHKS and YYEKEE (reference sequence). The CDR3 spells CASSTNTVFRAYEQYF. The CDR3, as DNA: TGTGCCAGCAGCACCAACACGGTCTTCAGGGCCTACGAGCAGTACTTC.

The chain couples TRBV19 to TRBJ2-1, with 8 nucleotides matching TRBD1. The CDR3 totals 12 residues. Per the germline V gene, CDR1 is LNHDA and CDR2 is SQIVND (reference sequence). V dropped 3 bases and J dropped 13; count of bases not matched to a gene: 5. The CDR3 nucleotides read TGTGCCAGTAGTATCAGGGGGCAGGGTCAGTTCTTC. Protein sequence: CASSIRGQGQFF.

The genes are TRBV19 and TRBJ1-2; D might be TRBD1 (5 bases). Germline assignment: CDR1 LNHDA and CDR2 SQIVND (reference sequence). Trimming shortened V by 3 bases and J by 0 bases, and 11 bases separated the two germline ends. The CDR3 is made up of 15 amino acids. The CDR3 DNA reads as TGTGCCAGTAGTATGGCCGACAGTTCTAACTATGGCTACACCTTC. It translates to CASSMADSSNYGYTF.

This clone was counted once. The chain links TRBV7-2 to TRBJ1-2; TRBD1 matches 9 bases. The V and J ends lost 2 bases and 7 bases, in that order; junction bases with no gene match: 8. The CDR3 covers 15 residues. Germline V gene sequence: CDR1 SGHTA, CDR2 FQGNSA. The CDR3 bases are TGTGCCAGCAGCTTATTGTTCGGGACAGGGCTTGGCTACACCTTC. Protein sequence: CASSLLFGTGLGYTF.

The V gene is TRBV27, the J gene TRBJ1-1, with 7 bases that match TRBD1. Germline lookup yields CDR1 MNHEY and CDR2 SMNVEV (reference sequence). The CDR3 extends over 13 amino acids. The trim removed 4 bases at V and 3 bases at J, leaving 2 bases unmatched. The CDR3 sequence: CASSSTGDTEAFF. CDR3 in DNA: TGTGCCAGCAGTTCCACAGGGGACACTGAAGCTTTCTTT.

This chain links TRBV5-1 with TRBJ1-1; a possible D gene is TRBD1 (5 bases). Between the trimmed V and J ends, which lost 3 bases and 4 bases, there was a span of 19 bases. The germline CDR1 and CDR2 sequences are SGHRS and YFSETQ. The CDR3 contains 16 residues. The CDR3 protein is CASSWGRSLEGTEAFF. The CDR3 DNA reads TGCGCCAGCAGCTGGGGCAGGTCGTTGGAGGGCACTGAAGCTTTCTTT. The complete variable domain, with remaining parts taken from reference TRBV5-1 and TRBJ1-1, reads KAGVTQTPRYLIKTRGQQVTLSCSPISGHRSVSWYQQTPGQGLQFLFEYFSETQRNKGNFPGRFSGRQFSNSRSEMNVSTLELGDSALYLCASSWGRSLEGTEAFFGQGTRLTVV.

This clone was observed a few times. The chain carries TRBV30 and TRBJ1-5; D remains ambiguous. In germline, CDR1 is GTSNPN, CDR2 SVGIG (reference sequence). This CDR3 has 17 residues. V was trimmed by 2 bases and J by 1 base, leaving 18 bases between them. The CDR3 loop reads CAWSKARGPNSNQPQHF. The CDR3, as DNA: TGTGCCTGGAGTAAAGCCCGGGGTCCAAACAGCAATCAGCCCCAGCATTTT.

The rearrangement joins TRBV5-1 to TRBJ2-5, with 7 bases matching TRBD2. Germline V CDR1 and CDR2: SGHRS, YFSETQ. The CDR3 sequence is 16 residues long. V lost 4 bases to trimming and J lost 1 base; unmatched junction nucleotides: 10. In DNA, the CDR3 is TGCGCCAGCAGCGGGGAGGCGCGGGGGAGCCAAGAGACCCAGTACTTC. Its protein product is CASSGEARGSQETQYF.

The chain links TRBV2 to TRBJ1-2, with 7 bases that match TRBD1. Germline V gene sequence: CDR1 SNHLY, CDR2 FYNNEI. V trimming: 6 bases; J trimming: 7 bases; junction bases outside the gene matches: 5. The CDR3 totals 12 residues. The chain's CDR3 is CASRTGVGGYTF. CDR3 in DNA: TGTGCCAGCAGAACAGGGGTCGGTGGCTACACCTTC.

The J gene is TRBJ2-5, the V gene TRBV18; 10 positions match TRBD2. The CDR3 is 16 amino acids. The trim removed 3 bases at V and 2 bases at J, leaving 6 bases unmatched. Germline CDR1 KGHSH, CDR2 LQKENI. CDR3 DNA: TGTGCCAGCTCACCCTTGGCTAGCGGGGGACAAGAGACCCAGTACTTC. It yields the protein CASSPLASGGQETQYF. The complete variable domain, with remaining parts taken from reference TRBV18 and TRBJ2-5, reads NAGVMQNPRHLVRRRGQEARLRCSPMKGHSHVYWYRQLPEEGLKFMVYLQKENIIDESGMPKERFSAEFPKEGPSILRIQQVVRGDSAAYFCASSPLASGGQETQYFGPGTRLLVL.

V and J are TRBV4-1 and TRBJ1-1, with 9 bases aligning to TRBD1. This CDR3 contains 15 residues. V gave up 3 bases and J gave up 7 bases; unmatched junction bases: 9. Per the germline V gene, CDR1 is MGHRA and CDR2 is YSYEKL. The CDR3 region is CASSQASNRGLEAFF. CDR3 DNA: TGCGCCAGCAGCCAGGCCTCGAACAGGGGGCTTGAAGCTTTCTTT.

This clone appeared a single time. V and J are TRBV6-1 and TRBJ2-6, with TRBD2 as a possible D gene (6 bases). The V gene lost 4 bases and the J gene lost 1 base, with 17 bases spanning the gap. Germline CDR1 reads MNHNS; CDR2 reads SASEGT. CDR3 length equals 18 residues. The CDR3 region has the DNA TGTGCCAGCAGTGCAAGGAGGGACGCTAGATCTGGGGCCAACGTCCTGACTTTC. As protein: CASSARRDARSGANVLTF.

This clone was detected once. This chain links TRBV28 with TRBJ1-6; 9 bases line up with TRBD1. Germline V gene lookup returns CDR1 MDHEN and CDR2 SYDVKM. This CDR3 is built from 17 residues. With 3 bases clipped from V and 8 bases from J, the junction kept 11 bases outside the gene matches. Here the CDR3 reads CASSFPGTGFWYSPLHF. The CDR3 DNA is TGTGCCAGCAGTTTTCCCGGGACAGGGTTTTGGTATTCACCCCTCCACTTT.

V gene TRBV6-5 combines with J gene TRBJ2-1; TRBD2 matches at 7 bases. This CDR3 has 14 amino acids. The J segment lost 6 bases and the V segment lost 1 base, leaving 3 bases of the junction unmatched. Germline values: CDR1 MNHEY, CDR2 SVGAGI. The CDR3 nucleotides are TGTGCCAGCAGTTACTATTCGGGGGGCAATGAGCAGTTCTTC. As protein: CASSYYSGGNEQFF.

This clone was found once. The chain joins TRBV7-9 to TRBJ1-5; 7 bases agree with TRBD1. The J segment lost 3 bases and the V segment lost 5 bases, leaving 7 bases of the junction unmatched. The CDR3 consists of 15 residues. Germline CDR1 and CDR2: SEHNR and FQNEAQ (reference sequence). CDR3 sequence reads: CASSPAGGINQPQHF. The CDR3 DNA sequence: TGTGCCAGCAGCCCGGCAGGGGGTATCAATCAGCCCCAGCATTTT.

This chain connects TRBV13 to TRBJ2-7, with a possible D match to TRBD2 (6 bases). The germline V gene has CDR1 PRHDT and CDR2 FYEKMQ (reference sequence). CDR3 size: 15 residues. Trimming pared 1 base from V and 3 bases from J, leaving 13 bases between. The CDR3 nucleotides are TGTGCCAGCAGCTTAGAGGGCGGGGAAGTCTACGAGCAGTACTTC. Translated: CASSLEGGEVYEQYF.

The rearrangement uses TRBV12-5 and TRBJ1-3, with TRBD1 as a possible D gene (5 bases). V lost 7 bases and J 0 bases, leaving 16 bases between the germline ends. Germline values: CDR1 LGHNT, CDR2 FRNRAP. The CDR3 spans 16 residues. The CDR3 DNA reads as TGTGCTAGTGCCCTACGAACAGGAATCTCTGGAAACACCATATATTTT. It codes for CASALRTGISGNTIYF.

This clone has a single count. The chain has TRBV20-1 and TRBJ2-1; D remains ambiguous. Trimming took 0 bases from V and 8 from J, leaving 5 bases between them. The CDR3 runs 11 residues. CDR1 is DFQATT and CDR2 is SNEGSKA in the germline V gene (reference sequence). CDR3 residues: CSARDPDEQFF. CDR3 bases: TGCAGTGCTAGAGATCCCGATGAGCAGTTCTTC.

The CDR3 region is CASSNDIYSGNTIYF. CDR3 DNA sequence: TGTGCCAGCAGTAATGACATCTACTCTGGAAACACCATATATTTT. The gene calls are TRBV6-5 and TRBJ1-3; unclear D gene. This CDR3 is built from 15 residues. Germline V gives CDR1 MNHEY, CDR2 SVGAGI. V lost 5 bases and J lost 0, with 11 bases in between.

This sequence joins TRBV7-2 and TRBJ2-1; 8 bases line up with TRBD2. The CDR3 is 15 residues long. Losses at the gene ends were 1 base for V and 9 bases for J; bases not matched to a gene: 8. Germline V gene sequence: CDR1 SGHTA, CDR2 FQGNSA. CDR3 amino acids: CASSLVGGGYGEQFF. DNA of the CDR3: TGTGCCAGCAGCTTAGTGGGCGGGGGGTATGGTGAGCAGTTCTTC.